This T cell receptor beta chain emerged from a study of T cell responses to AZD1222 COVID-19 vaccine. Overall study results and limits: Mapped onto spike, vaccine-associated CD4 TCRs spanned it and were dominant at 160-218 and 743-854. The repertoires were collected only after the peak T cell response. Close to half of spike-specific TCRs reportedly recognize unmutated variant regions.

Profiling relied on immunoSEQ multiplex PCR, and the TCRdb table lists in-frame clones only, not all of them. Of approximately 80,000 clones in the sample, 88% were seen once. Of note for this clone: Its matching antigen is unknown.

Trimming took 8 bases from V and 0 from J, leaving 14 bases between them. The CDR3 loop spans 15 amino acids. CDR1 and CDR2 (germline): SEHNR, FQNEAQ (reference sequence). The chain links TRBV7-9 to TRBJ1-3; no clear D gene. The sequence derives from an adult in good health. The sequenced sample was peripheral blood, obtained on day 0 of MenACWY control vaccination. CDR3 nucleotide sequence: TGTGCCAGCGCCCCCTACGGGGACTCTGGAAACACCATATATTTT. Its protein is CASAPYGDSGNTIYF.